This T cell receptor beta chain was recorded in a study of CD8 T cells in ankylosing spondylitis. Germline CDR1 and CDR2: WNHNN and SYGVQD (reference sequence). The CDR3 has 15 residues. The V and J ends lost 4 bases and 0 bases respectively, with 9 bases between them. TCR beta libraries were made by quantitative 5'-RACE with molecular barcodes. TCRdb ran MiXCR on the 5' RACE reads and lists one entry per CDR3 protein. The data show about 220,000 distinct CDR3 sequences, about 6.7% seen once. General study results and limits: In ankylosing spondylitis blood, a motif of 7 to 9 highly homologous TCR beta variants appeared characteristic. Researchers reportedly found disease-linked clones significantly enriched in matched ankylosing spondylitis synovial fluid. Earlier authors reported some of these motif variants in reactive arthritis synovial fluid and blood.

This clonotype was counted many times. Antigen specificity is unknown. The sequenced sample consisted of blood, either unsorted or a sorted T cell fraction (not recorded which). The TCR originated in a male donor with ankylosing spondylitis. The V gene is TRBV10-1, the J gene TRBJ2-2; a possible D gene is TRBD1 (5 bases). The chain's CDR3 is CASSAVTANTGELFF. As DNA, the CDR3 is TGCGCCAGCAGTGCGGTGACAGCGAACACCGGGGAGCTGTTTTTT.